This TCR beta chain derives from a study of vaccination and CD4 T cells after COVID-19. Study-wide background: Convalescent persons amounted to six males plus four females, two of whom were Hispanic. Overlapping spike pools from SARS-CoV-2 and HCoV-NL63, HCoV-OC43 and HCoV-229E served as culture stimuli.

Oncomine TCR Beta short-read sequencing was applied to DNA from cultured CD4+ T cells. One entry per CDR3 protein results from TCRdb running MiXCR on the PCR reads. Among about 17,000 distinct CDR3 sequences listed, about 63% were seen once. Turning to this clonotype: Its antigen is undetermined.

As to treatment: roughly ten-day PBMC culture with coronavirus spike peptide pools or control peptides (ViraFEST assay). From germline, CDR1 is SEHNR and CDR2 FQNEAQ (reference sequence). With 5 bases removed from V and 8 bases from J, the gap between germline ends came to 22 bases. The CDR3 runs 16 residues. This TCR was recovered from a human donor who had recovered from COVID-19. J is TRBJ2-1 and V is TRBV7-9, with TRBD2 as a possible D gene (6 bases). The material sequenced was CD4+ T cells from blood, cultured in vitro. The CDR3 reads CASSRRVGTSGDEQFF. Written as DNA, the CDR3 is TGTGCCAGCAGCCGTCGGGTAGGGACTTCCGGGGATGAGCAGTTCTTC.